This T cell receptor (beta chain) was identified in a study of vaccination effects on CD4 cells after COVID-19. Across the whole study: Post-vaccine draws lagged the second dose by a median of 72 days. Overall study findings and caveats: Researchers reported few convalescent patients and no early post-infection timepoints in the study.

Sequencing was preceded by expansion of antigen-specific CD4+ T cells with viral peptide pools in the ViraFEST assay. Following culture for roughly 10 days, CD4+ T cells were isolated. Two-dose vaccination with either BNT162b2 or mRNA-1273 was given to the participants. On day 3 and again on day 7, half the medium was replaced with IL-2 medium. With respect to this clone: No antigen is known for it.

The repertoire was sequenced with immunoSEQ multiplex PCR; TCRdb's copy has only in-frame clones and lacks some. The data contain 25,000 to 35,000 clones, around 86% of them singletons. V lost 6 bases, J lost 9 bases, and 5 bases stayed unmatched. The CDR3 spans 13 residues. The V gene is TRBV12-3 or TRBV12-4, the J gene TRBJ2-1; TRBD1 matches at 10 bases. The clonotype was recovered from a human donor who received a COVID-19 vaccine. Some clones in this sample may be carry-over from other donors' samples. Sample: CD4+ T cells from PBMCs cultured with SARS-CoV-2 spike peptides, taken after COVID-19 vaccination. CDR3 DNA sequence: TGTGCCAGCAGGGGACAGGGGCAGGGTGAGCAGTTCTTC. Its translation is CASRGQGQGEQFF.